The clone carrying this T cell receptor beta chain showed up many times. Its matching antigen is unknown. MiXCR, run by TCRdb on the 5' RACE reads, gives a single entry per CDR3 protein. This table holds over 65,000 distinct CDR3 sequences, roughly 9.9% found once. The data were taken from a study of neurological immune-mediated disorders. Study-wide results and limits: None of the CDR3 amino acid sequences in expanded clones turned up in more than one subject, which points to private repertoires in all groups.

V lost 6 bases, J lost 4 bases, and 19 bases lay in between. CDR3 length: 15 residues. CDR1 and CDR2 (germline): MDHEN, SYDVKM. The clonotype comes from a man aged 50 or older in good health. Sequenced input: PBMCs. This sequence joins TRBV28 and TRBJ2-7, with D possibly matching TRBD2 (6 bases). CDR3 region: CASSPPGGRRYEQYF. In DNA, the CDR3 is TGTGCCAGCAGCCCCCCTGGGGGGAGAAGGTACGAGCAGTACTTC.